This entry lists 6 T cell receptor beta chains sequenced from one sample in a study of T cell responses to AZD1222 COVID-19 vaccine. Sequencing was performed with immunoSEQ multiplex PCR; in TCRdb, only in-frame clones are kept and a portion is missing. This sample has under 150,000 clones, with around 89% found just once. The sample was peripheral blood, taken on day 0 of AZD1222 vaccination. These receptors were collected from an adult in good health.

This clone was seen more than once but under ten times. The chain combines TRBV5-6 with TRBJ1-2, with 9 nucleotides matching TRBD1. The CDR3 is 13 amino acids. Germline lookup yields CDR1 SGHDT and CDR2 YYEEEE. The junction had 4 bases not matched to a gene; V was cut back by 0 bases and J by 10 bases. DNA of the CDR3: TGTGCCAGCAGCTTGGGCAGGACAGGGGTCTACACCTTC. Translating it yields CASSLGRTGVYTF.

This clone was observed a single time. V is TRBV27 and J is TRBJ2-1; TRBD2 might be the D (5 bases). Germline V gene lookup returns CDR1 MNHEY and CDR2 SMNVEV (reference sequence). Trimming cost V 7 bases and J 8 bases, with 21 bases left between them. CDR3 length: 15 amino acids. This CDR3 is CASIPWGMDSDEQFF. The CDR3 nucleotides read TGTGCCAGCATTCCTTGGGGAATGGATAGCGATGAGCAGTTCTTC.

V and J are TRBV10-3 and TRBJ1-1, with D uncertain. The CDR3 contains 14 residues. The V end was cut by 6 bases, the J end by 4 bases, with 15 bases between. In germline, CDR1 is ENHRY, CDR2 SYGVKD. Written as DNA, the CDR3 is TGTGCCATCAGAGGGCTGGGGTTAGGCACTGAAGCTTTCTTT. Protein product: CAIRGLGLGTEAFF.

V gene TRBV28 combines with J gene TRBJ2-3; weak D call: TRBD2 (5 bases). Germline CDR1 is MDHEN and CDR2 is SYDVKM. This CDR3 spans 12 amino acids. V lost 6 bases and J 2 bases, leaving 6 bases between the germline ends. CDR3 in DNA: TGTGCCAGCAGCGGGGACACAGATACGCAGTATTTT. Its protein product is CASSGDTDTQYF.

This chain links TRBV7-9 with TRBJ1-3; the D is unclear. The V gene lost 8 bases and the J gene lost 6 bases, with 11 bases spanning the gap. The CDR3 runs to 12 residues. Germline-derived CDR1 and CDR2 are SEHNR and FQNEAQ (reference sequence). In DNA, the CDR3 is TGTGCCAGCCCCAGTGGGGAAAACACCATATATTTT. It translates to CASPSGENTIYF.

This chain joins TRBV9 and TRBJ1-6; 7 bases agree with TRBD1. Germline CDR1 is SGDLS and CDR2 is YYNGEE. V shed 2 bases, J shed 7 bases, and the junction held 3 bases outside the gene matches. The CDR3 sequence is 14 residues long. This CDR3 reads CASSVGTANSPLHF. CDR3 coding DNA: TGTGCCAGCAGCGTGGGGACAGCCAATTCACCCCTCCACTTT. Filled out from reference TRBV9 and TRBJ1-6, the complete variable domain reads DSGVTQTPKHLITATGQRVTLRCSPRSGDLSVYWYQQSLDQGLQFLIQYYNGEERAKGNILERFSAQQFPDLHSELNLSSLELGDSALYFCASSVGTANSPLHFGNGTRLTVT.